Here is one T cell receptor (beta chain) with its context. The antigen is not known. Relative to the germline gene, one junction end is altered; a read error may explain this. Patients had chemo-refractory metastatic non-small-cell lung cancer and received focal radiation plus CTLA-4 blockade that used ipilimumab. The germline V gene has CDR1 GTSNPN and CDR2 SVGIG (reference sequence). The CDR3 spans 11 residues. This table comes from immunoSEQ multiplex PCR, and its TCRdb copy is limited to in-frame clones, with some not included. Of 95,000 to 150,000 clones in the sample, more than 80% were seen once. The sample originates from a study of radiotherapy plus CTLA-4 blockade in lung cancer. General study results and limits: Subsequent to radiotherapy plus ipilimumab, tumor-derived TCR clones underwent expansion in blood.

This chain links TRBV30 with TRBJ1-1, with D possibly TRBD1 on 5 matching bases. This sequence originates from a human donor with non-small cell lung cancer that progressed on radiotherapy plus ipilimumab. The sample here was peripheral blood, taken from a patient treated with radiotherapy plus ipilimumab. CDR3 nucleotide sequence: TGTGCCTGGAAAGGAGGAGGAAAGGGGATCTTT. This translates into CAWKGGGKGIF.